This TCR beta chain was sequenced in a study of T cell responses to AZD1222 COVID-19 vaccine. Libraries were prepared by immunoSEQ multiplex PCR; TCRdb keeps only in-frame clonotypes and omits some of them. The sample lists 100,000 or so clones, about 89% occurring once. Study-level findings and limits: Increased Spike-specific TCR breadth and depth were observed after two AZD1222 doses.

On this clone: What it recognizes is unknown.

With 4 bases clipped from V and 5 bases from J, the junction kept 9 bases outside the gene matches. CDR1 and CDR2 from the germline V gene are SGHRS and YFSETQ. This CDR3 contains 16 residues. The sequence came from an adult who received the AZD1222 COVID-19 vaccine. Sequenced here: peripheral blood, sampled 28 days after the second AZD1222 dose. The V and J genes are TRBV5-1 and TRBJ2-7, with 13 bases lining up with TRBD2. The CDR3 sequence is CASSQGTSGIIDEQYF. The CDR3 bases are TGCGCCAGCAGCCAGGGGACTAGCGGGATTATAGACGAGCAGTACTTC.